This note documents a single T cell receptor beta chain sequence. The same CDR3 also results from other DNA sequences found in this sample. The treatment denotes: approximately 18 received Ad26.COV2.S at low or high dose, single or two shots; about 5 received placebo; per-sample allocation not given. Sampling occurred on day 63 after the first vaccine or placebo injection. The sample originates from a study of Ad26.COV2.S vaccination and SARS-CoV-2 variants. V dropped 4 bases and J dropped 3 bases, with 7 bases sitting between them. CDR1 is SEHNR, CDR2 FQNEAQ, per germline (reference sequence). This CDR3 comprises 12 residues. Profiling relied on immunoSEQ multiplex PCR, and the TCRdb table lists in-frame clones only, not all of them. Of 400,000 to 450,000 clones detected, roughly 90% appear once; the ten largest clones hold 12%.

The chain carries TRBV7-9 and TRBJ2-7; D not certain. Here the sequenced sample was peripheral blood, taken in a trial of Ad26.COV2.S vaccine versus placebo. This receptor was obtained from a person between 18 and 65 years old who received the Ad26.COV2.S COVID-19 vaccine or a placebo. CDR3 sequence (DNA): TGTGCCAGCAGCTCGGAGAACTACGAGCAGTACTTC. Translated: CASSSENYEQYF.